This TCR beta chain was identified during a study of blood T cell repertoires in COVID-19 (dated by TCRdb to the early 2020s). At the level of the whole study: Collaborator samples came from the United States, Italy and Spain and covered acute and convalescent phases of COVID-19. The prospective study material was composed of cDNA or gDNA derived from T cells, B-cell-depleted T cells, or PBMCs. Deeply sampled blood TCRbeta repertoires from subjects exposed to, actively infected with, or recovered from COVID-19 were included in the dataset. A freely available public database, intended as a resource for researchers studying the immune response to SARS-CoV-2, is where the repertoires were released. Samples were obtained from the ongoing ImmuneRACE study (first 160 participants) and from 1,254 subjects provided by 6 global collaborators. Nearly every sample came with metadata listing a de-identified subject ID, COVID-19 status, age in years and sex. Where available, HLA class I and class II types were taken from metadata supplied by the sample provider and were not determined by assay-based typing.

CDR1 and CDR2, looked up from the germline V gene, are MDHEN and SYDVKM. Inclusive of the bounding cysteine and phenylalanine, the CDR3 is 15 residues long. The read is trimmed to its CDR3 DNA, 45 bases read in frame from base 1. V is pared back by 2 bases and J by 5 bases, with 12 bases lying between the germline termini. Note on this clone: The antigen this receptor binds is unknown. No base qualities exist here, and no much larger clone lies one base off it.

TCRbeta CDR3 regions were amplified from genomic DNA by means of the immunoSEQ Assay, a bias-controlled multiplex PCR. As for the authors' bioinformatics: Within the assay, amplification of reference gene primers was used to estimate how many nucleated cells each sample contained. To quantify the absolute abundance of each unique TCRbeta CDR3 rearrangement, sequence reads were collapsed and filtered. Productive Simpson clonality was computed per sample as the square root of Simpson's diversity index over productive rearrangements. TCRdb's version of the immuneACCESS table is confined to in-frame rearrangements and falls short of the full clone set. An unresolved V gene accounts for under half of the shortfall where checked; the remainder is of unknown origin. The V and J calls and clone size were taken over from that table, and D and trimming were inferred from the DNA. In this sample the table shows over 80,000 clones, approximately 82% of which occur a single time. Approximately 15% of the sample is taken by the ten largest.

What the work shows at the level of the full study, not this receptor alone: Clinical and demographic metadata were provided uncurated, with the amount varying by source and participant.

Collaborating institutions collected whole blood in K2EDTA tubes following their own protocols. Collaborator samples were shipped for TCRbeta analysis as frozen whole blood, isolated PBMCs, or DNA extracted from either sample type. Recombination joined TRBV28 with TRBJ1-4; the D gene is perhaps TRBD1, from 5 matching bases. The sequence came from a woman aged 60 to 75 with acute or convalescent COVID-19. Sequenced material: peripheral blood. CDR3 region: CASSLPRAVNEKLFF. The nucleotide sequence reads TGTGCCAGCAGTTTACCCAGGGCGGTGAATGAAAAACTGTTTTTT.